This TCR beta chain was identified in a study of blood T cell repertoires in COVID-19 (dated by TCRdb to about 2020). Looking at the study overall: Collaborator samples came from the United States, Italy and Spain and covered acute and convalescent phases of COVID-19. Subjects who had been exposed to COVID-19, were actively infected with it, or had recovered from it provided the deeply sampled blood TCRbeta repertoires that made up the dataset. The repertoires were released in a freely available public database meant as a resource for research on the immune response to SARS-CoV-2. The material from the prospective study consisted of cDNA or gDNA derived from T cells, B-cell-depleted T cells, or PBMCs. Samples were obtained from the ongoing ImmuneRACE study (first 160 participants) and from over 1,000 subjects provided by 6 global collaborators. HLA class I and class II types, where available, came from metadata supplied by the sample provider rather than from assay-based typing. A de-identified subject ID, COVID-19 status, age in years and sex were almost always included in the sample metadata. Overall results and qualifications from the work: The quantity of clinical and demographic metadata differed by source and by participant and was supplied without curation.

In regard to this clone: Its binding antigen is unknown. Base qualities are not at hand, and no much larger clone is one base apart.

Based on the germline V gene, the CDR1 and CDR2 sequences are KGHDR and SFDVKD. V is pared back by 11 bases and J by 6 bases, with 15 bases lying between the germline termini. The CDR3, from cysteine to phenylalanine, totals 13 residues. CDR3 DNA only is kept here, 39 bases in frame from base 1. TCRbeta CDR3 regions were amplified from genomic DNA using the immunoSEQ Assay, a bias-controlled multiplex PCR. The paper's data handling went like this. Nucleated cell counts per sample were estimated from amplification of reference gene primers within the assay. To quantify the absolute abundance of each unique TCRbeta CDR3 rearrangement, sequence reads were collapsed and filtered. For each sample, productive Simpson clonality was calculated as the square root of Simpson's diversity index over productive rearrangements. What TCRdb holds here is the immuneACCESS table cut down to in-frame rearrangements. Part of the clones is not present; checked against another copy, under half of the missing clones reflect an unresolved V gene, and the others are unexplained. D and trimming were read from the DNA, whereas the V and J calls and clone size are those reported in that table. In this sample the table shows 400,000 to 450,000 clones, around nine tenths of which occur a single time. Together, the top ten hold roughly 1.6% of the sample.

In Seattle, one collaborating source enrolled patients while the infection was active and tracked those patients longitudinally over the course of disease. The collaborating institutions used their own protocols to collect whole blood in K2EDTA tubes. For TCRbeta analysis, collaborators shipped samples in one of three forms: frozen whole blood, isolated PBMCs, or DNA extracted from either of those sample types. The sequenced sample was peripheral blood. Recombination connected TRBV24-1 to TRBJ2-2, with a tentative D gene TRBD2 over 7 matching bases. The receptor's source is a woman aged 35 to 49 with COVID-19, enrolled during active disease. The DNA is as follows: TGTGCCAGCGGGGGCCCCGGGGCCGGGGAGCTGTTTTTT. It translates to CASGGPGAGELFF.